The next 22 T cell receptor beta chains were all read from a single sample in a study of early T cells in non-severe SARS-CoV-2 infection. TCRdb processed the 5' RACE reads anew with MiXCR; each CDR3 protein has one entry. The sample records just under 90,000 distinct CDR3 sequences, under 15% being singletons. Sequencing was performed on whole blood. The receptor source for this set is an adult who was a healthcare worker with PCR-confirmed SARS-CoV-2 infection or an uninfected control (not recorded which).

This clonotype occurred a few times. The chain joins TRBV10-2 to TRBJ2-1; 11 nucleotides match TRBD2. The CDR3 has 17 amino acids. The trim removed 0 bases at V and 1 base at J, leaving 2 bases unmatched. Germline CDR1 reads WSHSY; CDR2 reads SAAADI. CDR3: CASSESRLAGSYNEQFF. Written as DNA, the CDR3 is TGCGCCAGCAGTGAGTCGAGACTAGCGGGATCCTACAATGAGCAGTTCTTC.

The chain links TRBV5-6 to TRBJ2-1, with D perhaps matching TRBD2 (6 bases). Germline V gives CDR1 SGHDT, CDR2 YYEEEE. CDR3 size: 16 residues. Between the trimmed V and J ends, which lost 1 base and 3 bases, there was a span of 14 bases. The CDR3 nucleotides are TGTGCCAGCAGCTTGAAAAGGGACTCCTTCTACAATGAGCAGTTCTTC. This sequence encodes CASSLKRDSFYNEQFF. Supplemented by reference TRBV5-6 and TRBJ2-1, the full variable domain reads DAGVTQSPTHLIKTRGQQVTLRCSPKSGHDTVSWYQQALGQGPQFIFQYYEEEERQRGNFPDRFSGHQFPNYSSELNVNALLLGDSALYLCASSLKRDSFYNEQFFGPGTRLTVL.

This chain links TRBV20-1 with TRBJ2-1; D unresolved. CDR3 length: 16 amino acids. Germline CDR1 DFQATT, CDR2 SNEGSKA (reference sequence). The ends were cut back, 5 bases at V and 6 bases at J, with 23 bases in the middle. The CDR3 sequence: CSAALLRYHIGNEQFF. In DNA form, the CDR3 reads TGCAGTGCTGCCCTGCTACGGTACCACATAGGCAATGAGCAGTTCTTC.

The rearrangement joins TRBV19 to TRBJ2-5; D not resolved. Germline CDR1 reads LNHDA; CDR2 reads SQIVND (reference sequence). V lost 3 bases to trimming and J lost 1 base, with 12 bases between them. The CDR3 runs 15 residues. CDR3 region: CASSMRYPGQETQYF. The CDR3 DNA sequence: TGTGCCAGTAGTATGAGGTATCCGGGCCAAGAGACCCAGTACTTC.

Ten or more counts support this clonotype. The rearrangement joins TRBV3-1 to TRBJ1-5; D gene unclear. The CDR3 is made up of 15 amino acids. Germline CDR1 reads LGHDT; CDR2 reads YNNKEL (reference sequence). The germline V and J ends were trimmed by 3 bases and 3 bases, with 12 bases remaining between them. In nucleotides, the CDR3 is TGTGCCAGCAGCCAGGCTTCGAGAGACAATCAGCCCCAGCATTTT. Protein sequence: CASSQASRDNQPQHF.

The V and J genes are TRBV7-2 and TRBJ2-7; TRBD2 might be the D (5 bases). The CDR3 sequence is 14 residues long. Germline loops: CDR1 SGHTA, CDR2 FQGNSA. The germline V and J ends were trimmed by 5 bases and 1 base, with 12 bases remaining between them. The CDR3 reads CASSPPGVSYEQYF. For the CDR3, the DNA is TGTGCCAGCAGCCCACCCGGGGTTTCCTACGAGCAGTACTTC.

The CDR3 DNA follows: TGCGCCAGCAGCTCTTTTCCGGGGACTAACACATACGAGCAGTACTTC. Amino acids: CASSSFPGTNTYEQYF. V gene TRBV4-1 combines with J gene TRBJ2-7; TRBD2 matches 7 bases. The CDR3 totals 16 residues. Germline V CDR1 and CDR2: MGHRA, YSYEKL. J lost 4 bases, V lost 5 bases, and 14 bases had no gene match.

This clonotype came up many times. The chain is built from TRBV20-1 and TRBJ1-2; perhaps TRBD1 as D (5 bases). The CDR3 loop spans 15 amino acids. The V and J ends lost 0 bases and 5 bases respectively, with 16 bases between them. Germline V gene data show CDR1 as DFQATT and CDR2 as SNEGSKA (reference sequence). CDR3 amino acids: CSARDSSQGRYGYTF. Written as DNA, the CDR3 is TGCAGTGCTAGAGATAGTTCGCAGGGACGGTATGGCTACACCTTC.

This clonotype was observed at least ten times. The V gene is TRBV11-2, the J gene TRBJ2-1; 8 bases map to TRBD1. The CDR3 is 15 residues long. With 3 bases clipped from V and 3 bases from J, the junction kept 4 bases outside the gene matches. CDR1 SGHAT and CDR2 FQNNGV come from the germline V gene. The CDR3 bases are TGTGCCAGCAGCTTTCGAACAGGGGGCTACAATGAGCAGTTCTTC. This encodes CASSFRTGGYNEQFF.

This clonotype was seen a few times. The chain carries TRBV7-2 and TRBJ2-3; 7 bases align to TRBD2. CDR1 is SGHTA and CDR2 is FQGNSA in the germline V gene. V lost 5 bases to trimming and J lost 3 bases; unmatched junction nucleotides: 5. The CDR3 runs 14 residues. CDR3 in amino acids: CASSAREWTDTQYF. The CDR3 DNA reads TGTGCCAGCAGCGCGCGGGAGTGGACAGATACGCAGTATTTT.

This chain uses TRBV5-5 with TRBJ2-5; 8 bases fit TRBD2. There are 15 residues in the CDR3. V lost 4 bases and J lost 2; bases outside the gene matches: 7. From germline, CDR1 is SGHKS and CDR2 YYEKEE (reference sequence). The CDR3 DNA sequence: TGTGCCAGCAGCGACCCTGCTAGCGGGCAAGAGACCCAGTACTTC. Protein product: CASSDPASGQETQYF.

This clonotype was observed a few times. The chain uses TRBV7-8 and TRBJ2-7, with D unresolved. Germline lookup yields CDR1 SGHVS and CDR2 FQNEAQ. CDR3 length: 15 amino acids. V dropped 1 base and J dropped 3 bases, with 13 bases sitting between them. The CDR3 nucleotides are TGTGCCAGCAGCTTAGTGCGTCAGGCCAGCTACGAGCAGTACTTC. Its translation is CASSLVRQASYEQYF.

Written as DNA, the CDR3 is TGCGCCAGCAGCCCCCCCGGCAGGGGGCATCAGCCCCAGCATTTT. It is translated as CASSPPGRGHQPQHF. This rearrangement joins TRBV4-1 to TRBJ1-5; TRBD1 matches 8 bases. CDR1 and CDR2 from the germline V gene are MGHRA and YSYEKL. The CDR3 has 15 amino acids. The ends lost 4 bases at V and 5 bases at J; junction bases unmatched: 7.

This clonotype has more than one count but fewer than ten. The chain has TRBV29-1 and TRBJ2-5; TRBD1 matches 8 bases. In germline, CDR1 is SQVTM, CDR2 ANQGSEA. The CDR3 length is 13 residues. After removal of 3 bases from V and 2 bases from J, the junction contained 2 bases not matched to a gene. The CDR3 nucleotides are TGCAGCGTTGACCGGACAGGGCAAGAGACCCAGTACTTC. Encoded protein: CSVDRTGQETQYF. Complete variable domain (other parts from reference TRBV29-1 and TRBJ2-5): SAVISQKPSRDICQRGTSLTIQCQVDSQVTMMFWYRQQPGQSLTLIATANQGSEATYESGFVIDKFPISRPNLTFSTLTVSNMSPEDSSIYLCSVDRTGQETQYFGPGTRLLVL.

The CDR3 DNA is TGTGCCAGCAGCCAGGCCGCCGGGAGCACCGGGGAGCTGTTTTTT. Translated, it gives CASSQAAGSTGELFF. The genes are TRBV3-1 and TRBJ2-2; D is perhaps TRBD2 (6 bases). Germline V gene data show CDR1 as LGHDT and CDR2 as YNNKEL (reference sequence). Trimming shortened V by 3 bases and J by 4 bases, and 12 bases separated the two germline ends. The CDR3 is 15 residues long.

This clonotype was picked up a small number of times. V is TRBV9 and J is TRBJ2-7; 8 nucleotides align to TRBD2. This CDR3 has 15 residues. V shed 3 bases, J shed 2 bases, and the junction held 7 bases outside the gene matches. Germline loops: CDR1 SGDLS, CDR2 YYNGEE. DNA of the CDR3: TGTGCCAGCAGCGCCTCTCCGGGACTAGCCTACGAGCAGTACTTC. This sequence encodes CASSASPGLAYEQYF. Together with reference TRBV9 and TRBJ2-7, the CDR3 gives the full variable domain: DSGVTQTPKHLITATGQRVTLRCSPRSGDLSVYWYQQSLDQGLQFLIQYYNGEERAKGNILERFSAQQFPDLHSELNLSSLELGDSALYFCASSASPGLAYEQYFGPGTRLTVT.

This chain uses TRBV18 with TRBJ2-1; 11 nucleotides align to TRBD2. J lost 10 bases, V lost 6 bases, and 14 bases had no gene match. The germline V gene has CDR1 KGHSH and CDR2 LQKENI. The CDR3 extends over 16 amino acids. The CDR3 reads CASSPTLAGGVYEQFF. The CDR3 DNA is TGTGCCAGCTCTCCGACTTTAGCGGGAGGGGTCTACGAGCAGTTCTTC.

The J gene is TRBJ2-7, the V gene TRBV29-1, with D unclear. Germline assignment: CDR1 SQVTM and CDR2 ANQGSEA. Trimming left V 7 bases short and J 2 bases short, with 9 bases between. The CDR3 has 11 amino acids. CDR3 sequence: CSAVYAYEQYF. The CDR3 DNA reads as TGCAGCGCTGTTTATGCCTACGAGCAGTACTTC.

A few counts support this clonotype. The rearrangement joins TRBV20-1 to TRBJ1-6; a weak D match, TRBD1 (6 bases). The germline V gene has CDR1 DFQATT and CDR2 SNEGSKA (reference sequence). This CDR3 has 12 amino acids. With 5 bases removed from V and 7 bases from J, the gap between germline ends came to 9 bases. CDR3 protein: CSAGGHNSPLHF. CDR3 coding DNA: TGCAGTGCTGGGGGCCACAATTCACCCCTCCACTTT.

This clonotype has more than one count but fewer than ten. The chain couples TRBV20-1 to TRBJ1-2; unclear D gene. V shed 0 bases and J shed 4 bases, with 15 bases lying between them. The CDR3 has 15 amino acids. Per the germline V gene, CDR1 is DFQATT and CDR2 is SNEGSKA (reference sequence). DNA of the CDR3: TGCAGTGCTAGAGATGGGCCCTACCTGATCTATGGCTACACCTTC. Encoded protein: CSARDGPYLIYGYTF.

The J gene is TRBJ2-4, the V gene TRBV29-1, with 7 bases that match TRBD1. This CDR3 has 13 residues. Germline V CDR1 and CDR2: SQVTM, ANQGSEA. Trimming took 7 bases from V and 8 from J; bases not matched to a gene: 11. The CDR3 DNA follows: TGCAGCGCCAGAACAGGGGCGTGGGACATTCAGTACTTC. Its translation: CSARTGAWDIQYF.

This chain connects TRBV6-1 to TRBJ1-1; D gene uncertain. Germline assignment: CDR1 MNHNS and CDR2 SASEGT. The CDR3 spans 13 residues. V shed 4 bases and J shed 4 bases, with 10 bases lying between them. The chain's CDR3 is CASSGAMLTEAFF. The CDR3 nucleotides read TGTGCCAGCAGTGGGGCGATGCTCACTGAAGCTTTCTTT.